This entry lists 21 T cell receptor beta chains sequenced from one sample in a study of T-cell reconstitution after alpha-beta-depleted transplantation in children. Unique molecular identifiers were incorporated when the TCRbeta library was constructed. MiXCR, run by TCRdb on the PCR reads, gives a single entry per CDR3 protein. The top ten clones hold 2% to 2.5% of a sample with about 600,000 distinct CDR3 sequences, 10% to 15% of them seen once. The material sequenced was PBMCs, mostly from graft donor cells, taken 360 days after TCRalphabeta/CD19-depleted stem cell transplant. The receptors derive from a male patient under 18 who had a stem cell transplant for acute myeloid leukemia, so the T cells may come from the graft donor.

V usage is TRBV28 and J usage is TRBJ1-5, with 11 bases matching TRBD1. Germline values: CDR1 MDHEN, CDR2 SYDVKM. Trimming at V came to 2 bases and at J to 0 bases, leaving 18 bases not matched to a gene. The length of the CDR3 is 22 residues. CDR3 DNA sequence: TGTGCCAGCAGTTTAGGTGTTGCCAAGGACAGGGGGCTCCAATATAGCAATCAGCCCCAGCATTTT. Its translation is CASSLGVAKDRGLQYSNQPQHF. Filled out from reference TRBV28 and TRBJ1-5, the complete variable domain reads DVKVTQSSRYLVKRTGEKVFLECVQDMDHENMFWYRQDPGLGLRLIYFSYDVKMKEKGDIPEGYSVSREKKERFSLILESASTNQTSMYLCASSLGVAKDRGLQYSNQPQHFGDGTRLSIL.

This clonotype turned up a few times. The V and J genes are TRBV28 and TRBJ2-7; D is ambiguous. V lost 4 bases, J lost 3 bases, and 10 bases lay in between. Germline CDR1 MDHEN, CDR2 SYDVKM. This CDR3 has 13 residues. In DNA, the CDR3 is TGTGCCAGCAGTTCGCCGGGCAGCTACGAGCAGTACTTC. Translating it yields CASSSPGSYEQYF.

This clonotype came up many times. The chain links TRBV28 to TRBJ2-2; D tentatively fits TRBD1 or TRBD2 (5 bases each). The CDR3 is 16 amino acids. Germline CDR1 MDHEN, CDR2 SYDVKM. Between the trimmed V and J ends, which lost 3 bases and 0 bases, there was a span of 11 bases. The CDR3 loop reads CASSFPGPPNTGELFF. The CDR3 DNA reads TGTGCCAGCAGTTTTCCGGGACCACCGAACACCGGGGAGCTGTTTTTT. The entire variable domain, with the rest obtained from reference TRBV28 and TRBJ2-2, is as follows: DVKVTQSSRYLVKRTGEKVFLECVQDMDHENMFWYRQDPGLGLRLIYFSYDVKMKEKGDIPEGYSVSREKKERFSLILESASTNQTSMYLCASSFPGPPNTGELFFGEGSRLTVL.

With respect to this clonotype: Without the conserved terminal phenylalanine or tryptophan, this CDR3 likely stems from a read error. The DNA is left out, because the CDR3 cannot be placed on it with certainty; the CDR3 is given as TCRdb lists it. The chain recombines TRBV12-3 or TRBV12-4 with TRBJ1-1. Both ends counted, the CDR3 spans 10 residues. CDR3 sequence: CASALLESFY.

This clonotype occurred a few times. This sequence joins TRBV29-1 and TRBJ1-4; D might be TRBD1 (5 bases). Deletions cut 4 bases from V and 7 bases from J, with 10 bases between. From germline, CDR1 is SQVTM and CDR2 ANQGSEA. The CDR3 sequence is 12 residues long. CDR3: CSVAGQGEKLFF. The CDR3 nucleotides are TGCAGCGTTGCAGGGCAGGGTGAAAAACTGTTTTTT.

This clonotype was recorded many times. This rearrangement joins TRBV13 to TRBJ1-1; D not certain. Trimming removed 4 bases from V and 4 bases from J, with 22 bases in between. Germline V lookup: CDR1 PRHDT, CDR2 FYEKMQ (reference sequence). There are 17 residues in the CDR3. The CDR3 DNA sequence: TGTGCCAGCAGCTCCTGGACTCAAGGTTTAAGGTGCACTGAAGCTTTCTTT. Protein: CASSSWTQGLRCTEAFF.

This clonotype has only a few counts. V usage is TRBV5-5 and J usage is TRBJ2-2; tentatively, D is TRBD1 (5 bases). V was trimmed by 4 bases and J by 1 base, leaving 14 bases between them. CDR3 length equals 16 residues. Germline V lookup: CDR1 SGHKS, CDR2 YYEKEE (reference sequence). CDR3 bases: TGTGCCAGCAGCGGACCTGGACAAATGAACACCGGGGAGCTGTTTTTT. The encoded protein is CASSGPGQMNTGELFF. Full variable domain (remainder filled in from reference TRBV5-5 and TRBJ2-2): DAGVTQSPTHLIKTRGQQVTLRCSPISGHKSVSWYQQVLGQGPQFIFQYYEKEERGRGNFPDRFSARQFPNYSSELNVNALLLGDSALYLCASSGPGQMNTGELFFGEGSRLTVL.

This clonotype was detected many times. The chain couples TRBV10-3 to TRBJ2-1; the match to TRBD1 covers 9 bases. From germline, CDR1 is ENHRY and CDR2 SYGVKD. This CDR3 has 12 amino acids. DNA for the CDR3: TGTGTAACAGGGGGCAATTTAAATGAGCAGTTCTTC. Protein: CVTGGNLNEQFF.

This clonotype was observed a handful of times. V gene TRBV5-1 combines with J gene TRBJ2-1, with 13 bases fitting TRBD2. The CDR3 runs 15 residues. The germline V gene has CDR1 SGHRS and CDR2 YFSETQ. Trimming at V came to 3 bases and at J to 8 bases, leaving 5 bases not matched to a gene. As DNA, the CDR3 is TGCGCCAGCAGCTCCGGACTAGCGGGAGCGGATGAGCAGTTCTTC. Its translation is CASSSGLAGADEQFF.

The chain uses TRBV7-6 and TRBJ2-7; D assignment may be TRBD1 or TRBD2 (5 bases each). CDR1 and CDR2 (germline): SGHVS, FNYEAQ. The CDR3 covers 15 residues. Trimming left V 1 base short and J 6 bases short, with 16 bases between. CDR3 loop: CASSLVGGKSCEQYF. CDR3 coding DNA: TGTGCCAGCAGCTTAGTTGGGGGTAAAAGTTGCGAGCAGTACTTC.

There are many counts of this clonotype. This chain uses TRBV20-1 with TRBJ2-7, with D possibly matching TRBD2 (6 bases). The CDR3 contains 11 residues. V lost 6 bases and J 5 bases, leaving 11 bases between the germline ends. Germline loops: CDR1 DFQATT, CDR2 SNEGSKA (reference sequence). The CDR3 DNA is TGCAGTGCGAGACTAGTTAACGAGCAGTACTTC. It encodes CSARLVNEQYF.

CDR3 sequence: CASSLRGQAGTGITDTQYF. CDR3 sequence (DNA): TGTGCCAGCAGCTTGAGGGGGCAAGCCGGGACAGGCATCACAGATACGCAGTATTTT. The chain uses TRBV7-8 and TRBJ2-3; 8 bases fit TRBD1. V was clipped by 3 bases and J by 2 bases; unmatched bases: 16. The CDR3 runs to 19 residues. In germline, CDR1 is SGHVS, CDR2 FQNEAQ.

Comment on this clonotype: This clone may be a read error of a much larger clone one base away. This chain uses TRBV2 with TRBJ2-7, with a tentative D call TRBD2 (6 bases). This CDR3 is built from 14 residues. Germline CDR1 SNHLY, CDR2 FYNNEI. The DNA of the CDR3 is TGTGCCAGCAGCACCACCGGGGGTGGCTACGAGCACTACTTC. This sequence encodes CASSTTGGGYEHYF.

The chain joins TRBV2 to TRBJ2-2, with 7 bases fitting TRBD1. V lost 7 bases to trimming and J lost 1 base; unmatched junction nucleotides: 3. Germline V gives CDR1 SNHLY, CDR2 FYNNEI. This CDR3 region has 14 residues. In DNA, the CDR3 is TGTGCCAGCATTTGGGACAGGAACACCGGGGAGCTGTTTTTT. Translation: CASIWDRNTGELFF.

This clonotype showed up many times. The chain links TRBV6-5 to TRBJ1-2; the D gene is possibly TRBD1 (6 bases). The CDR3 spans 13 residues. V dropped 4 bases and J dropped 5 bases, with 11 bases sitting between them. Germline V CDR1 and CDR2: MNHEY, SVGAGI. CDR3 sequence reads: CASSLQGMYGYTF. DNA for the CDR3: TGTGCCAGCAGTTTACAGGGAATGTATGGCTACACCTTC.

This rearrangement joins TRBV28 to TRBJ2-3, with D tentatively TRBD1 or TRBD2 (5 bases each). The CDR3 covers 13 residues. Looked up from germline, CDR1 is MDHEN and CDR2 is SYDVKM. Between the trimmed V and J ends, which lost 4 bases and 14 bases, there was a span of 19 bases. The CDR3: CASSYPSRDHLYF. The DNA of the CDR3 is TGTGCCAGCAGTTACCCCTCCCGGGACCACCTGTATTTT. Together with reference TRBV28 and TRBJ2-3, the CDR3 gives the full variable domain: DVKVTQSSRYLVKRTGEKVFLECVQDMDHENMFWYRQDPGLGLRLIYFSYDVKMKEKGDIPEGYSVSREKKERFSLILESASTNQTSMYLCASSYPSRDHLYFGPGTRLTVL.

In its sample, this clonotype was seen a few times. The chain carries TRBV27 and TRBJ2-1; 9 bases line up with TRBD1. J lost 0 bases, V lost 4 bases, and 1 base had no gene match. CDR3 length: 15 amino acids. Germline CDR1 MNHEY, CDR2 SMNVEV (reference sequence). The CDR3 loop reads CASSWDRDSYNEQFF. CDR3 in DNA: TGTGCCAGCAGTTGGGACAGGGACTCCTACAATGAGCAGTTCTTC.

This clonotype has just a few counts. V and J are TRBV10-3 and TRBJ1-1, with a weak D call TRBD1 (5 bases). With 4 bases removed from V and 5 bases from J, the gap between germline ends came to 11 bases. The germline gives CDR1 ENHRY, CDR2 SYGVKD. The CDR3 sequence is 13 residues long. CDR3 in DNA: TGTGCCATCAGTGGCCAGGGTGGTACTGAAGCTTTCTTT. Encoded protein: CAISGQGGTEAFF.

This clonotype was observed a handful of times. The chain joins TRBV28 to TRBJ2-2; 7 positions agree with TRBD1. This CDR3 has 15 residues. Germline values: CDR1 MDHEN, CDR2 SYDVKM. The ends lost 4 bases at V and 3 bases at J; junction bases unmatched: 5. CDR3 sequence (DNA): TGTGCCAGCAGTTCCGGGACAGCCGACACCGGGGAGCTGTTTTTT. Protein product: CASSSGTADTGELFF.

There are a few counts of this clonotype. The J gene is TRBJ2-7, the V gene TRBV3-1; 15 bases match TRBD2. The V gene end was trimmed by 4 bases and the J gene end by 5 bases; junction bases not matched to a gene: 12. The CDR3 runs 18 residues. Germline CDR1 reads LGHDT; CDR2 reads YNNKEL (reference sequence). CDR3 residues: CASSLLTWTSGRVNEQYF. CDR3 coding DNA: TGTGCCAGCAGCCTGCTGACTTGGACTAGCGGGAGGGTCAACGAGCAGTACTTC.

This clonotype was seen at least ten times. The V call is TRBV29-1, the J call TRBJ2-2; D is ambiguous. The CDR3 consists of 12 residues. The germline gives CDR1 SQVTM, CDR2 ANQGSEA. The ends were cut back, 5 bases at V and 1 base at J, with 5 bases in the middle. DNA for the CDR3: TGCAGCGTTTCAATGAACACCGGGGAGCTGTTTTTT. Protein: CSVSMNTGELFF.